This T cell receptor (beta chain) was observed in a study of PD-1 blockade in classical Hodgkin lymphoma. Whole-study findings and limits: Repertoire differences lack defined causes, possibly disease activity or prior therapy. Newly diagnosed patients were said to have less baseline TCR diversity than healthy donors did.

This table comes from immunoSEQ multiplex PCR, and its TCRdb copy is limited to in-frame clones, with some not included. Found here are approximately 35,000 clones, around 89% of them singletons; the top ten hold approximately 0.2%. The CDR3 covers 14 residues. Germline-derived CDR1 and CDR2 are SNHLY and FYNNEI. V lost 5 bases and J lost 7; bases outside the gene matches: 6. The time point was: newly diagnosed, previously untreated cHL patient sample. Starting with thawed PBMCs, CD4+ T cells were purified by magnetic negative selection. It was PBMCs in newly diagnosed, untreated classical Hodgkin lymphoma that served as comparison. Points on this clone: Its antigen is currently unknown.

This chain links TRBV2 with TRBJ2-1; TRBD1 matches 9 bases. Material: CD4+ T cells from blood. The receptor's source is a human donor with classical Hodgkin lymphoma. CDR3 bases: TGTGCCAGCAGTACAGGGGGCGGGGCGAATGAGCAGTTCTTC. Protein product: CASSTGGGANEQFF.